The rows below give T cell receptor beta chains drawn from one sample of a study of blood T cell repertoires in COVID-19. The protocol was immunoSEQ multiplex PCR, while the TCRdb copy is restricted to in-frame clones and leaves out a portion. The sample lists some 230,000 clones; 80% to 85% were seen once. The sequenced sample was peripheral blood. The receptors were gathered from a woman in her twenties or thirties who had recovered from COVID-19. The CDR3 runs from the conserved cysteine through the conserved F or W. The D gene is left open where the match is weak. Some rows mark clone size as missing; the rest say once, few, many or name a class of expanded clone.

>TRBD1|TRBV30|TRBJ1-3|.
CAWSPRGLSGNTIYF
TGTGCCTGGAGTCCAAGGGGGCTCTCTGGAAACACCATATATTTT
>.|TRBV7-2|TRBJ1-2|.
CASRSGGRPFEGYTF
TGTGCCAGCAGATCGGGGGGGCGCCCCTTTGAAGGCTACACCTTC
>.|TRBV5-6|TRBJ2-1|.
CASSLPGRGNEQFF
TGTGCCAGCAGCTTGCCCGGGAGAGGCAATGAGCAGTTCTTC
>.|TRBV24-1|TRBJ2-2|.
CATSTASWTGELFF
TGTGCCACCTCGACAGCTAGTTGGACCGGGGAGCTGTTTTTT
>.|TRBV27|TRBJ1-5|.
CASSLSGEGPNQPQHF
TGTGCCAGCAGTTTATCAGGTGAGGGCCCCAATCAGCCCCAGCATTTT
>.|TRBV5-4|TRBJ2-3|.
CASSFGLVSADTQYF
TGTGCCAGCAGCTTTGGCCTCGTATCAGCGGATACGCAGTATTTT
>TRBD2|TRBV6-4|TRBJ2-3|.
CASSRLAGVGTDTQYF
TGTGCCAGCAGTAGACTAGCGGGAGTGGGGACAGATACGCAGTATTTT
>.|TRBV10-1|TRBJ2-7|.
CASSESIGGEQYF
TGCGCCAGCAGTGAGTCGATAGGAGGCGAGCAGTACTTC
>TRBD1|TRBV6-5|TRBJ1-5|.
CASSRDRAFTPQHF
TGTGCCAGCAGCCGGGACAGAGCTTTTACGCCCCAGCATTTT
>.|TRBV2|TRBJ2-2|.
CASSVLRDTGELFF
TGTGCCAGCAGTGTTTTGCGGGACACCGGGGAGCTGTTTTTT
>TRBD2|TRBV6-2/TRBV6-3|TRBJ2-1|.
CASSYSTSGSYNEQFF
TGTGCCAGCAGTTACTCGACTAGCGGTTCTTACAATGAGCAGTTCTTC
>TRBD2|TRBV13|TRBJ2-1|.
CASSTTGLAGGYNEQFF
TGTGCCAGCAGCACGACGGGACTAGCGGGAGGGTACAATGAGCAGTTCTTC
>.|TRBV4-1|TRBJ2-5|.
CASSQERRETQYF
TGCGCCAGCAGCCAAGAAAGGCGGGAGACCCAGTACTTC
>TRBD2|TRBV5-1|TRBJ2-5|.
CASRDSAGTKKTQYF
TGCGCCAGCAGAGACTCCGCCGGGACTAAAAAGACCCAGTACTTC
>.|TRBV11-2|TRBJ1-6|once
CASSLGLQSPLHF
TGTGCCAGCAGCTTAGGATTGCAGTCACCCCTCCACTTT